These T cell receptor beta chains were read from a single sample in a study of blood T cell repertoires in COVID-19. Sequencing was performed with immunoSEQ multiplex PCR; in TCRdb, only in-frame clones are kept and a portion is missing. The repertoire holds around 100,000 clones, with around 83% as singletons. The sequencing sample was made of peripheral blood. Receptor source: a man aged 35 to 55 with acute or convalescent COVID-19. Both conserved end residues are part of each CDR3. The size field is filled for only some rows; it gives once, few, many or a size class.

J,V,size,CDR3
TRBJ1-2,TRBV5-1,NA,CASSGATGGVYGYTF
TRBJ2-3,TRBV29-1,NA,CSGRTGGAADTQYF
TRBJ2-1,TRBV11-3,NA,CASSFTSGSGEQFF
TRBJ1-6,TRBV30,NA,CAWSVEGTGYNSPLHF
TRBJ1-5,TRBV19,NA,CASRQGYQPQHF
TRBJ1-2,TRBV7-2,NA,CASSLGSGSNYGYTF
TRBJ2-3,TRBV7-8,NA,CASTRTSSSDTQYF
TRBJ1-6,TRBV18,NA,CASSRGTGDSPLHF
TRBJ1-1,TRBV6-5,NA,CASMRGTEAFF
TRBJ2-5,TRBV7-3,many,CASSLGLAGPSEETQYF
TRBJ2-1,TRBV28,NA,CASRGTNEQFF
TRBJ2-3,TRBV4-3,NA,CASSQNRGLSDTQYF
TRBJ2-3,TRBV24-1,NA,CATTTSGSPKGTQYF
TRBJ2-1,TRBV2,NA,CASSEPGLRYNEQFF
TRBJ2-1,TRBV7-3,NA,CASSPRLAGGQNNEQFF
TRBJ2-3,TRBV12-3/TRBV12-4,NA,CASSLDSENTQYF
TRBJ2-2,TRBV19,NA,CASSSGVAGEDGELFF
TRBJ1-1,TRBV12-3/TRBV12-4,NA,CASSHTGNTEAFF
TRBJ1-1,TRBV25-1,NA,CASSRQGNTEAFF
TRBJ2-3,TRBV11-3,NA,CASSHGQGDTDTQYF
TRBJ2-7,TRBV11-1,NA,CASSLAASGAYEQYF
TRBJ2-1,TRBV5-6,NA,CASSFRDISDNEQFF
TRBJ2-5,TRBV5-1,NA,CASSQGLETQYF
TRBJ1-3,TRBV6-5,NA,CASSVGGSMGNTIYF
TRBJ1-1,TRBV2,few,CASSEQGPRLSTEAFF
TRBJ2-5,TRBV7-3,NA,CASSASGSGETQYF